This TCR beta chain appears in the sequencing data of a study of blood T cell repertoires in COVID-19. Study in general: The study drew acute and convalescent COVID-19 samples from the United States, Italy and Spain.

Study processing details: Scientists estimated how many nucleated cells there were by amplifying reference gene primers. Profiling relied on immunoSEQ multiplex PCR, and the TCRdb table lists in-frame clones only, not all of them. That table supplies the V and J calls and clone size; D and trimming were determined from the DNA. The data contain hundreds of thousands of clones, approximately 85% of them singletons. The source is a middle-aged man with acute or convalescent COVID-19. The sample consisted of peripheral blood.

The CDR3 DNA sequence: TGTGCCAGCGGAAGAGGACAGGAATCGGACTATGGCTACACCTTC. Protein sequence: CASGRGQESDYGYTF. This chain links TRBV5-4 with TRBJ1-2, with TRBD1 matching over 7 bases. The germline V gene has CDR1 SGHNT and CDR2 YYREEE (reference sequence). The J segment lost 3 bases and the V segment lost 7 bases, leaving 12 bases of the junction unmatched. CDR3 length equals 15 residues.